Described below is a single TCR beta chain sequence and its context. What it binds is unknown. Repertoires were generated with immunoSEQ multiplex PCR, while TCRdb's copy carries only in-frame clones and drops some. The data contain roughly 2.5 million clones, approximately 90% of them singletons. The sample belongs to a study of shared clonotypes between healthy human individuals. Germline V CDR1 and CDR2: SGHAT, FQNNGV. J gave up 2 bases and V 5 bases, and 7 bases lay outside the gene matches. The CDR3 spans 16 residues. Findings and caveats of the study: Compared with memory subsets, naive subsets generally had larger estimated richness.

This sequence was found in a young man in good health. Input material: naive CD4+ T cells sorted from blood. Subset defined: CD45RA+ positively selected. This chain uses TRBV11-2 with TRBJ2-5; 11 bases align to TRBD2. For the CDR3, the DNA is TGTGCCAGCAGCGATTCCCTAGCGGGGGGACAAGAGACCCAGTACTTC. It yields the protein CASSDSLAGGQETQYF.